This T cell receptor beta chain was recorded in a study of a mutant IDH1 vaccine in newly diagnosed glioma. Study at large: Across weeks 1, 3, 5, 7, 11, 15, 19 and 23, patients received a vaccination each time, eight in all. Earlier treatment was radiotherapy, temozolomide, or both, with most getting both.

The CDR3 has 13 amino acids. CDR1 and CDR2 (germline): SGDLS, YYNGEE. The ends were cut back, 6 bases at V and 2 bases at J, with 8 bases in the middle. Indicated time point: week 5, during vaccination. It was 300 ug of mutant IDH1 20-mer peptide that made up each vaccine dose, given with topical imiquimod. TCRdb's copy holds only in-frame clones and misses some; the assay was immunoSEQ multiplex PCR. The repertoire includes some 60,000 clones, 75% to 90% of them detected once, and about 4.2% sits in the top ten. On this clone: Its antigen is not identified.

This receptor was identified in a woman aged 40 to 55 with glioma. This sample comprised PBMCs, obtained from a glioma patient whose treatment included an IDH1 peptide vaccine. The chain joins TRBV9 to TRBJ2-2; D is perhaps TRBD1 (6 bases). CDR3 protein: CASTQGNTGELFF. Written as DNA, the CDR3 is TGTGCCAGCACACAGGGAAACACCGGGGAGCTGTTTTTT.